The 32 T cell receptor beta chains below were found in one sample sequenced in a study of blood T cells in healthy people across ages. Through a sample-barcoded 5' primer and a J-beta primer mix, a second PCR was run for roughly 6 to 12 cycles. TCRdb re-called the 5' RACE reads through MiXCR, storing one row per CDR3 protein. The repertoire includes approximately 810,000 distinct CDR3 sequences, around 26% of them detected once, and 15% to 20% sits in the top ten. The specimen was blood. These receptors came from a woman of 80 years or more in good health.

This clonotype has a count of ten or more. The chain uses TRBV4-3 and TRBJ1-2; 7 nucleotides align to TRBD1. This CDR3 comprises 14 residues. The V gene's germline CDR1 is LGHNA and CDR2 YSLEER. V shed 1 base, J shed 4 bases, and the junction held 3 bases outside the gene matches. This chain's CDR3 is CASSQATGTYGYTF. The CDR3 coding sequence is TGCGCCAGCAGCCAAGCGACAGGGACCTATGGCTACACCTTC.

This clonotype was found many times. The gene calls are TRBV21-1 and TRBJ2-7; the table assigns TRBD1, which was not confirmed against the DNA. TRBV21-1 is noted as a pseudogene. This CDR3 spans 13 amino acids. The CDR3 loop is CASDRDREYEQYF. Written as DNA, the CDR3 is TGTGCCAGCGACCGGGACAGGGAATACGAGCAGTACTTC.

This clonotype was detected many times. V usage is TRBV5-6 and J usage is TRBJ2-2; D is possibly TRBD1 (6 bases). Germline V lookup: CDR1 SGHDT, CDR2 YYEEEE. The CDR3 covers 15 residues. V shed 3 bases and J shed 4 bases, with 13 bases lying between them. CDR3 DNA: TGTGCCAGCAGCTCGGGATGGACAGTCACCGGGGAGCTGTTTTTT. Translating gives CASSSGWTVTGELFF.

The chain recombines TRBV7-3 with TRBJ1-1; a weak D match, TRBD1 (6 bases). The V end was cut by 2 bases, the J end by 4 bases, with 11 bases between. The CDR3 has 14 residues. CDR1 is SGHTA, CDR2 FQGTGA, per germline. CDR3: CASSLSGEATEAFF. In DNA, the CDR3 is TGTGCCAGCAGCTTATCAGGGGAAGCCACTGAAGCTTTCTTT.

This clonotype appeared many times. This chain connects TRBV15 to TRBJ1-6; 10 bases align to TRBD1. The CDR3 totals 14 residues. CDR1 is LNHNV and CDR2 is YYDKDF in the germline V gene (reference sequence). The trim removed 3 bases at V and 9 bases at J, leaving 2 bases unmatched. The CDR3, as DNA: TGTGCCACCAGCAGGGACAGGGGGACTTCACCCCTCCACTTT. As protein: CATSRDRGTSPLHF. Variable domain in full (rest from reference TRBV15 and TRBJ1-6): DAMVIQNPRYQVTQFGKPVTLSCSQTLNHNVMYWYQQKSSQAPKLLFHYYDKDFNNEADTPDNFQSRRPNTSFCFLDIRSPGLGDTAMYLCATSRDRGTSPLHFGNGTRLTVT.

This clonotype was counted many times. This chain joins TRBV12-3 or TRBV12-4 and TRBJ1-1; D is perhaps TRBD1 (5 bases). V lost 6 bases and J lost 8, with 16 bases in between. This CDR3 is 13 amino acids long. CDR3 bases: TGTGCCAGCAGGGTAGGGACCGAGCGAGAAGCTTTCTTT. Translating it yields CASRVGTEREAFF.

In regard to this clonotype: This clone may be a read error of a much larger clone one base away. The rearrangement links TRBV7-9 to TRBJ2-6; D tentatively reads TRBD1 or TRBD2 (5 bases each). Germline-derived CDR1 and CDR2 are SEHNR and FQNEAQ (reference sequence). This CDR3 comprises 16 residues. The CDR3 region is CPSIRDRSSGANVLTF. CDR3 DNA sequence: TGTCCCAGCATCCGGGACCGTTCCTCTGGGGCCAACGTCCTGACTTTC.

About this clonotype: A much larger clone differs from this one at a single base, so this may be a read error. This CDR3 reads CASSTNRGRDEQFF. The CDR3 DNA is TGTGCCAGCAGCACCAACAGGGGTAGGGATGAGCAGTTCTTC. The chain links TRBV7-2 to TRBJ2-1; 7 bases fit TRBD1. The CDR3 runs to 14 residues. Trimming took 5 bases from V and 8 from J; bases not matched to a gene: 9. CDR1 is SGHTA and CDR2 is FQGNSA in the germline V gene.

The chain's CDR3 is CASSLPTGPTQYF. CDR3 nucleotides: TGTGCCAGCAGCTTACCTACAGGTCCCACCCAGTATTTT. This chain links TRBV7-2 with TRBJ2-3, with a weak D call TRBD1 (5 bases). The length of the CDR3 is 13 residues. V lost 2 bases to trimming and J lost 12 bases, with 15 bases between them. Germline values: CDR1 SGHTA, CDR2 FQGNSA.

This clonotype was found a few times. The rearrangement links TRBV24-1 to TRBJ1-5; D is ambiguous. CDR3 length: 12 residues. Germline V lookup: CDR1 KGHDR, CDR2 SFDVKD. V gave up 3 bases and J gave up 6 bases, with 5 bases separating them. CDR3 sequence (DNA): TGTGCCACCAGTGATAGTGCTCAGCCCCAGCATTTT. Amino acids: CATSDSAQPQHF.

This clonotype occurred a few times. This may stem from a read error, because a much larger clone lies one nucleotide away. This chain uses TRBV7-9 with TRBJ2-3; D might be TRBD1 or TRBD2, each matching 6 bases. Trimming cost V 5 bases and J 8 bases, with 17 bases left between them. Germline-derived CDR1 and CDR2 are SEHNR and FQNEAQ (reference sequence). CDR3 size: 14 residues. The CDR3 protein is CASSRQEGGGTQYF. CDR3 DNA: TGTGCCAGCAGCAGGCAAGAGGGGGGCGGTACGCAGTATTTT.

Notes on this clonotype: Given a much more abundant clone one base away, this may be a read error. V and J are TRBV6-5 and TRBJ2-3, with TRBD1 matching over 8 bases. The CDR3 is 16 amino acids. Germline CDR1 is MNHEY and CDR2 is SVGAGI. As DNA, the CDR3 is TGTGCCAGCAGTCACTCGACAGGGGTAATCACAGATACGCAGTATTTT. Protein product: CASSHSTGVITDTQYF.

Worth noting for this clonotype: This clone may be a read error of a much larger clone one base away. The chain has TRBV4-3 and TRBJ2-3, with a possible D match to TRBD1 (6 bases). Between the trimmed V and J ends, which lost 5 bases and 2 bases, there was a span of 14 bases. CDR1 and CDR2 from the germline V gene are LGHNA and YSLEER. This CDR3 is built from 15 residues. The CDR3 loop is CASSDSRGHTDTQYF. The CDR3 DNA reads as TGCGCCAGCAGCGATAGCAGGGGCCACACAGATACGCAGTATTTT.

This clonotype has at least ten counts. The CDR3 DNA sequence: TGTGCCAGCAGTTACACAGGGTATAGCTCCTACGAGCAGTACTTC. The encoded protein is CASSYTGYSSYEQYF. The J gene is TRBJ2-7, the V gene TRBV6-2 or TRBV6-3; perhaps TRBD1 as D (6 bases). Germline lookup yields CDR1 MNHEY and CDR2 SVGEGT. The CDR3 length is 15 residues. V lost 2 bases and J lost 0, with 11 bases in between.

This clonotype appeared a single time. The chain employs TRBV5-1 and TRBJ2-5; 9 bases are shared with TRBD1. The J call is doubtful: the DNA matches TRBJ2-7 better. This CDR3 is built from 14 residues. CDR1 SGHRS and CDR2 YFSETQ come from the germline V gene. CDR3 nucleotide sequence: TGCGCCAGCAGCCGGGACAGGGATGTCTACGAGCAGTACTTC. As protein: CASSRDRDVYEQYF.

Concerning this clonotype itself: At one of its ends the junction is not consistent with the germline gene, which may arise from a read error. The gene calls are TRBV5-1 and TRBJ2-5, with TRBD2 identical over 9 bases. CDR3 length: 16 amino acids. Germline assignment: CDR1 SGHRS and CDR2 YFSETQ. The CDR3: CASSREASGDQEAQYF. The CDR3 bases are TGCGCCAGCAGCCGGGAGGCTAGCGGGGACCAAGAGGCCCAGTACTTC.

In its sample, this clonotype was seen a few times. This chain links TRBV6-6 with TRBJ2-2, with 8 bases that match TRBD2. Unmatched junction bases numbered 12, after V lost 7 bases and J lost 2 bases. The length of the CDR3 is 17 residues. From germline, CDR1 is MNHNY and CDR2 SVGAGI (reference sequence). In DNA, the CDR3 is TGTGCCAGCACCTTACCCGGGGGGGGGAAAAACACCGGGGAGCTGTTTTTT. It yields the protein CASTLPGGGKNTGELFF.

With regard to this clonotype: Given a much more abundant clone one base away, this may be a read error. J is TRBJ1-5 and V is TRBV12-3 or TRBV12-4; D not certain. Trimming took off 5 bases at V and 4 bases at J, with 9 bases between the two ends. The CDR3 is 13 amino acids. CDR3 nucleotide sequence: TGTGCCAGCAGTAAGTCCGGAAATCAGCCCCAGCATTTT. Amino acids: CASSKSGNQPQHF.

The J gene is TRBJ1-1, the V gene TRBV6-6; D may be TRBD1 (6 bases). The CDR3 runs to 11 residues. Germline CDR1 MNHNY, CDR2 SVGAGI (reference sequence). The V and J ends lost 7 bases and 8 bases respectively, with 11 bases between them. As DNA, the CDR3 is TGTGCCAGCACTAGAGACAGGGAAGCTTTCTTT. It encodes CASTRDREAFF.

The table lists this clonotype with many counts. The chain couples TRBV12-3 or TRBV12-4 to TRBJ2-1, with 10 bases identical to TRBD2. The CDR3 contains 15 residues. Trimming removed 5 bases from V and 8 bases from J; junction bases left unmatched: 9. The CDR3, as DNA: TGTGCCAGCAGTCCAAGACAGCGGGGGGGCTATGAGCAGTTCTTC. It translates to CASSPRQRGGYEQFF.

This clonotype was detected many times. The chain carries TRBV20-1 and TRBJ2-7, with no clear D. This CDR3 comprises 14 residues. Per germline, CDR1 DFQATT and CDR2 SNEGSKA (reference sequence). Deletions cut 3 bases from V and 0 bases from J, with 12 bases between. The chain's CDR3 is CSASRTESSYEQYF. CDR3 bases: TGCAGTGCTAGTCGGACGGAAAGCTCCTACGAGCAGTACTTC.

The chain has TRBV27 and TRBJ2-7; unclear D gene. The CDR3 consists of 12 residues. Germline V gives CDR1 MNHEY, CDR2 SMNVEV (reference sequence). V was trimmed by 5 bases and J by 7 bases, leaving 12 bases between them. This CDR3 is CASSPPYNEQYF. The DNA for the CDR3 is TGTGCCAGCAGTCCCCCCTACAATGAGCAGTACTTC.

The gene calls are TRBV20-1 and TRBJ2-4, with D possibly matching TRBD2 (5 bases). Per the germline V gene, CDR1 is DFQATT and CDR2 is SNEGSKA (reference sequence). The CDR3 is made up of 11 amino acids. The V gene lost 3 bases and the J gene lost 13 bases, with 13 bases spanning the gap. CDR3 amino acids: CSASPRGKQYF. The CDR3 nucleotides are TGCAGTGCTAGTCCGAGAGGGAAGCAGTACTTC.

Of note for this clonotype: Being one base from a much bigger clone, this may be a read error. The DNA of the CDR3 is TGTGCCAGCAGCATTCCCGACAGGGGCACCAATCAGTCCCAGCATTTT. Translation gives CASSIPDRGTNQSQHF. The chain links TRBV21-1 to TRBJ1-5; TRBD1 was called by the table and not checked on the DNA. TRBV21-1 is noted as a pseudogene. The CDR3 runs 16 residues.

This clonotype was found many times. The chain combines TRBV20-1 with TRBJ2-5; TRBD2 matches 14 bases. This CDR3 comprises 17 residues. V shed 0 bases, J shed 5 bases, and the junction held 8 bases outside the gene matches. Germline V CDR1 and CDR2: DFQATT, SNEGSKA (reference sequence). The chain's CDR3 is CSARDPRLAGGPETQYF. The CDR3 DNA sequence: TGCAGTGCTAGAGATCCGCGACTAGCGGGGGGGCCGGAGACCCAGTACTTC.

There are a few counts of this clonotype. V usage is TRBV18 and J usage is TRBJ1-1; 7 bases map to TRBD1. The CDR3 is 13 amino acids. The J segment lost 11 bases and the V segment lost 4 bases, leaving 10 bases of the junction unmatched. The germline V gene encodes CDR1 KGHSH and CDR2 LQKENI. The CDR3 region is CASSQLTGEKAFF. CDR3 sequence (DNA): TGTGCCAGCTCACAACTAACAGGGGAAAAGGCTTTCTTT.

This clonotype was seen only a few times. CDR3 loop: CAWSGQGGDQPQHF. CDR3 DNA sequence: TGTGCCTGGAGTGGACAGGGGGGGGATCAGCCCCAGCATTTT. The chain is built from TRBV30 and TRBJ1-5, with 9 bases lining up with TRBD1. The J segment lost 5 bases and the V segment lost 1 base, leaving 3 bases of the junction unmatched. Germline V gene sequence: CDR1 GTSNPN, CDR2 SVGIG (reference sequence). The CDR3 is 14 residues long.

The V gene is TRBV29-1, the J gene TRBJ1-5; D ambiguous. The CDR3 length is 12 residues. Trimming removed 4 bases from V and 6 bases from J, with 10 bases in between. CDR1 SQVTM and CDR2 ANQGSEA come from the germline V gene. CDR3 DNA: TGCAGCGTTGGTGGGGTGAGTCAGCCCCAGCATTTT. Protein sequence: CSVGGVSQPQHF. The full variable domain, in which reference TRBV29-1 and TRBJ1-5 provide the parts outside the CDR3, is SAVISQKPSRDICQRGTSLTIQCQVDSQVTMMFWYRQQPGQSLTLIATANQGSEATYESGFVIDKFPISRPNLTFSTLTVSNMSPEDSSIYLCSVGGVSQPQHFGDGTRLSIL.

This clonotype was counted many times. The rearrangement joins TRBV7-2 to TRBJ2-3; 11 bases line up with TRBD2. The trim removed 8 bases at V and 5 bases at J, leaving 18 bases unmatched. CDR1 SGHTA and CDR2 FQGNSA come from the germline V gene. The CDR3 is 18 residues long. In DNA, the CDR3 is TGTGCCAGCTCTGGTCCCATTACTAGCGGGGGAGTAATAGATACGCAGTATTTT. As protein: CASSGPITSGGVIDTQYF.

The genes are TRBV7-2 and TRBJ2-7; the D gene could be TRBD1 or TRBD2 (5 bases each). The CDR3 covers 13 residues. Germline values: CDR1 SGHTA, CDR2 FQGNSA. Trimming took 5 bases from V and 9 from J, leaving 17 bases between them. The CDR3, as DNA: TGTGCCAGCAGCATTCAGGGTCGAGGGTTGCAGTACTTC. Translated, it gives CASSIQGRGLQYF.

In this sample, this clonotype turned up a few times. The junction does not match germline at one end; this may be a read error. J is TRBJ1-6 and V is TRBV7-2, with TRBD1 matching 7 bases. CDR3 length equals 16 residues. Germline CDR1 SGHTA, CDR2 FQGNSA. For the CDR3, the DNA is TGTGCCGGCAGCCGGGACAGCCAGGCGGGGAATTCACCCCTCCACTTT. It codes for CAGSRDSQAGNSPLHF. Complete variable domain (other parts from reference TRBV7-2 and TRBJ1-6): GAGVSQSPSNKVTEKGKDVELRCDPISGHTALYWYRQSLGQGLEFLIYFQGNSAPDKSGLPSDRFSAERTGGSVSTLTIQRTQQEDSAVYLCAGSRDSQAGNSPLHFGNGTRLTVT.

This clonotype was counted ten times or more. The chain uses TRBV7-2 and TRBJ2-7, with a possible D match to TRBD1 (6 bases). Germline CDR1 reads SGHTA; CDR2 reads FQGNSA. The V and J ends lost 4 bases and 5 bases respectively, with 18 bases between them. CDR3 length: 15 amino acids. The CDR3 loop reads CASSSHRVRLDEQYF. CDR3 nucleotide sequence: TGTGCCAGCAGCTCCCACAGGGTCCGCCTTGACGAGCAGTACTTC.